This T cell receptor (beta chain) came from a study of early stage breast cancer tumors. Trimming cost V 3 bases and J 5 bases, with 17 bases left between them. The CDR3 is 15 amino acids. CDR1 is SGDLS and CDR2 is YYNGEE in the germline V gene. In the case of this clone: Its antigen is not known.

Broader study findings: Most shared enriched TCRB sequences were commonly generated ones. Tumors had 2 to 3-fold higher T cell density than normal breast.

TCRdb's table, derived via immunoSEQ multiplex PCR, lists solely in-frame clones and lacks some. The sample records roughly 21,000 clones, roughly three quarters being singletons. The chain uses TRBV9 and TRBJ1-2, with TRBD1 as a possible D gene (5 bases). This TCR came from a person between 55 and 69 years old with breast cancer. Sequenced: blood. As DNA, the CDR3 is TGTGCCAGCAGCGAGGGCGGCAGGGCTAGTTATGGCTACACCTTC. This encodes CASSEGGRASYGYTF.